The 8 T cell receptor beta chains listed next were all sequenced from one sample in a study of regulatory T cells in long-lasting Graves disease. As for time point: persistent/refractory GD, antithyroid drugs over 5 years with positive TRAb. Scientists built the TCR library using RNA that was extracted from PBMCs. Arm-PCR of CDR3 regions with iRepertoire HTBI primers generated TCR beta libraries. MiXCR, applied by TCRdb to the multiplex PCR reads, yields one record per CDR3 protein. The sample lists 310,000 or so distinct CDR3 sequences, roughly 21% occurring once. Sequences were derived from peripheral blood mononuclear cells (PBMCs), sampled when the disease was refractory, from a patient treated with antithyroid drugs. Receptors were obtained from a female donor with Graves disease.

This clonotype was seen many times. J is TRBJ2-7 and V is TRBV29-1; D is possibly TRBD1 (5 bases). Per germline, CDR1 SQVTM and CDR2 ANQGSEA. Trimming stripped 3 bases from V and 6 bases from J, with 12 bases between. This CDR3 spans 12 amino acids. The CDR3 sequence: CSVDWGRGEQYF. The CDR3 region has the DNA TGCAGCGTTGATTGGGGAAGGGGCGAGCAGTACTTC.

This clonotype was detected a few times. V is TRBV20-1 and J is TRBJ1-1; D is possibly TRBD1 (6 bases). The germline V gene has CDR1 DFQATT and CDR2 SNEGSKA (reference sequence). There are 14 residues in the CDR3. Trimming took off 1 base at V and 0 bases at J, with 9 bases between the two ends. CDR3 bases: TGCAGTGCTAGAGTGGGGGCGATGAACACTGAAGCTTTCTTT. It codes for CSARVGAMNTEAFF.

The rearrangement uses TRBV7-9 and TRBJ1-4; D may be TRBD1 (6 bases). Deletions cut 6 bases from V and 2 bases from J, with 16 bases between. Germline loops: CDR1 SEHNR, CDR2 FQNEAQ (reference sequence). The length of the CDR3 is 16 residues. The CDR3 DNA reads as TGTGCCAGCAGGGTTGGGGGCGCCGGTACTAATGAAAAACTGTTTTTT. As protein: CASRVGGAGTNEKLFF.

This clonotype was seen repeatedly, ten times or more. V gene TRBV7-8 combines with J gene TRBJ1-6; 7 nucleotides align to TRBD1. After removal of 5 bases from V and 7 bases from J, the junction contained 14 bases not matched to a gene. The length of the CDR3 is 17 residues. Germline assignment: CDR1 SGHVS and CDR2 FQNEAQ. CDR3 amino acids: CASSHRGWGSENSPLHF. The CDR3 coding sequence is TGTGCCAGCAGCCACAGGGGTTGGGGGAGCGAAAATTCACCCCTCCACTTT. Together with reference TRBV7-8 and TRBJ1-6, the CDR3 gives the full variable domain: GAGVSQSPRYKVAKRGQDVALRCDPISGHVSLFWYQQALGQGPEFLTYFQNEAQLDKSGLPSDRFFAERPEGSVSTLKIQRTQQEDSAVYLCASSHRGWGSENSPLHFGNGTRLTVT.

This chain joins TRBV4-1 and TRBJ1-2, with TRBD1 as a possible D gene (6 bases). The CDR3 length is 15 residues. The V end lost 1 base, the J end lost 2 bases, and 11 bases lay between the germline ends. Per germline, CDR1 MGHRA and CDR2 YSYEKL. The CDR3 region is CASSQAIRGNYGYTF. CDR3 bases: TGCGCCAGCAGCCAAGCGATCAGGGGCAACTATGGCTACACCTTC.

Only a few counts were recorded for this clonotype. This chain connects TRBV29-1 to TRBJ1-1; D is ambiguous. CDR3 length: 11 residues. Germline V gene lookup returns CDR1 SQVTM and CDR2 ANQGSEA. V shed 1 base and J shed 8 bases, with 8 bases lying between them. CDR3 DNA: TGCAGCGTTGAAGTTAACGGCGAAGCTTTCTTT. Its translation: CSVEVNGEAFF.

The CDR3 bases are TGTGCCAGCAGCTTAGAGGGGGGCGGAGACTATGGCTACACCTTC. Encoded protein: CASSLEGGGDYGYTF. The rearrangement links TRBV11-2 to TRBJ1-2, with a tentative D call TRBD1 (6 bases). The CDR3 has 15 residues. Germline values: CDR1 SGHAT, CDR2 FQNNGV. V shed 0 bases and J shed 3 bases, with 11 bases lying between them.

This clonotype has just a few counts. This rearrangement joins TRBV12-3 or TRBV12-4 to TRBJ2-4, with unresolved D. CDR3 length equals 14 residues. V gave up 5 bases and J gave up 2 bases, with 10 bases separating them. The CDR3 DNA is TGTGCCAGCAGTATTACAGTTTCCAAAAACATTCAGTACTTC. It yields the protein CASSITVSKNIQYF.